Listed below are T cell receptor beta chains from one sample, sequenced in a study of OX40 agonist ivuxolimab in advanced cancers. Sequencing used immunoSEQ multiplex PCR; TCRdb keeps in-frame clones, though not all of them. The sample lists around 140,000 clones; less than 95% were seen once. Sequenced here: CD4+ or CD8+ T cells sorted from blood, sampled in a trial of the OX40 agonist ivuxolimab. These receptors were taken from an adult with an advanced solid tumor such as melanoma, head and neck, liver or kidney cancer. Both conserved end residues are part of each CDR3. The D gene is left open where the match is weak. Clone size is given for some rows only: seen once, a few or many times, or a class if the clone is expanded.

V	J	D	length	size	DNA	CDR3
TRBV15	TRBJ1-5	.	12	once	TGTGCCACCAGCAGGGATGGTCAGCCCCAGCATTTT	CATSRDGQPQHF
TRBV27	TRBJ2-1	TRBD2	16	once	TGTGCCAGCCTAGATATAGGAGCGGGGAGTTACAATGAGCAGTTCTTC	CASLDIGAGSYNEQFF
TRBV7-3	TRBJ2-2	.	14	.	TGTGCCAGCAGCCCGACAGGAAACACCGGGGAGCTGTTTTTT	CASSPTGNTGELFF
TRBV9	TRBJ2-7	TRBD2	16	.	TGTGCCAGCAGCTCAAGGCTAGCGGGAAAAATGGGCGAGCAGTACTTC	CASSSRLAGKMGEQYF
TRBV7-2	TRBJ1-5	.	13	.	TGTGCCAGCAGCCCCCAAGGGGGTGGGCCCCAGCATTTT	CASSPQGGGPQHF
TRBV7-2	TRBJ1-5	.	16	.	TGTGCCAGCAGCTCCTCCGAGGGGGGAGGCAATCAGCCCCAGCATTTT	CASSSSEGGGNQPQHF
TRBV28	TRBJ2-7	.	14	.	TGTGCCAGCAGTTTGGAGGGCCCCCCCTACGAGCAGTACTTC	CASSLEGPPYEQYF
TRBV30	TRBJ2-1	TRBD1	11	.	TGTGCCTACCAGGACAGGTATGAGCAGTTCTTC	CAYQDRYEQFF
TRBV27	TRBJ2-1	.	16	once	TGTGCCAGCAGCCAACGTTCGGCAGGGGAGTACAATGAGCAGTTCTTC	CASSQRSAGEYNEQFF
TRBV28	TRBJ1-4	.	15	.	TGTGCCAGCAGTTTATACGAAACACGTAATGAAAAACTGTTTTTT	CASSLYETRNEKLFF
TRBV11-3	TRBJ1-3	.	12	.	TGTGCCAGCAGCCGGGGAGGAAACACCATATATTTT	CASSRGGNTIYF
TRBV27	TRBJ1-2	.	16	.	TGTGCCAGCAGTTTATTCAGGCAGGAAGCTAACTATGGCTACACCTTC	CASSLFRQEANYGYTF
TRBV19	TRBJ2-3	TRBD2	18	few	TGTGCCAGTAGCCTGGGACTAGCGGGAGGGGTGGGCACAGATACGCAGTATTTT	CASSLGLAGGVGTDTQYF
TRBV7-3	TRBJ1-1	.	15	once	TGTGCCAGCAGCTTGCTCGGGACCGCCGGCACTGAAGCTTTCTTT	CASSLLGTAGTEAFF
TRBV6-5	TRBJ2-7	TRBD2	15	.	TGTGCCAGCAGTTACTCGCGGGGGTTTACCTACGAGCAGTACTTC	CASSYSRGFTYEQYF
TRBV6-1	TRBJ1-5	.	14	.	TGTGCCACACAGTACGACAGGTACGAGCAGCCCCAGCATTTT	CATQYDRYEQPQHF
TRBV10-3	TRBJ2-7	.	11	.	TGTGCCATCAGTGACGTGTACGAGCAGTACTTC	CAISDVYEQYF
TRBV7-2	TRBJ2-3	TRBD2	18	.	TGTGCCAGCAGCTTAGCGAGATGGGAAGCGGGAGGGCCAGATACGCAGTATTTT	CASSLARWEAGGPDTQYF
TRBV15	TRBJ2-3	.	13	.	TGTGCCACCAGCATAAAAGTTCCAGATACGCAGTATTTT	CATSIKVPDTQYF
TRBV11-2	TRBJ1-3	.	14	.	TGTGCCAGCAGCTTCATCATCACTGGAAACACCATATATTTT	CASSFIITGNTIYF
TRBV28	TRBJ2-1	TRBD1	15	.	TGTGCCAGCAGAGCCCAGGGGGCGTCCTACAATGAGCAGTTCTTC	CASRAQGASYNEQFF
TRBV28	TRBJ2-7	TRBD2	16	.	TGTGCCAGCAGTTTATTTCGTCCAGCGGGAGCCCACGAGCAGTACTTC	CASSLFRPAGAHEQYF